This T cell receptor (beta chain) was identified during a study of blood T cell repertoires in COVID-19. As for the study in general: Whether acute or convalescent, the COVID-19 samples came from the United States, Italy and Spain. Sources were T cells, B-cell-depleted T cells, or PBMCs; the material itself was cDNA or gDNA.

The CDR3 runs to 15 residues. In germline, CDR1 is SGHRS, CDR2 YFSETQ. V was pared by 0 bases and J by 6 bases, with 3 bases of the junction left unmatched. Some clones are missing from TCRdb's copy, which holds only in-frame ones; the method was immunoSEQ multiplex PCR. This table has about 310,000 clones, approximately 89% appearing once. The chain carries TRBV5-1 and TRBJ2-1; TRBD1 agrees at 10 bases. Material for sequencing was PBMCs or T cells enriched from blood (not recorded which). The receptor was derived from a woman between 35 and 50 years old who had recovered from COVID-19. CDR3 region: CASSLEGTGANEQFF. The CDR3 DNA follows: TGCGCCAGCAGCTTGGAGGGGACAGGGGCCAATGAGCAGTTCTTC. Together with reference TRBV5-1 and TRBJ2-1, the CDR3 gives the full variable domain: KAGVTQTPRYLIKTRGQQVTLSCSPISGHRSVSWYQQTPGQGLQFLFEYFSETQRNKGNFPGRFSGRQFSNSRSEMNVSTLELGDSALYLCASSLEGTGANEQFFGPGTRLTVL.